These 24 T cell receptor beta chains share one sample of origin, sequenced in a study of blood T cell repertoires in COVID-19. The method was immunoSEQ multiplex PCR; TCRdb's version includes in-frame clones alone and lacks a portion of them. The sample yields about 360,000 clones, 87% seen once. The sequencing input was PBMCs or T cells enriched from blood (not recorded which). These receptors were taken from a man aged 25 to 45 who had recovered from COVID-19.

In DNA form, the CDR3 reads TGTGCCAGCGCTTTAAAGTGGGCATTGACTGAAGCTTTCTTT. Encoded protein: CASALKWALTEAFF. This chain connects TRBV6-5 to TRBJ1-1; D gene uncertain. CDR3 length: 14 amino acids. V lost 8 bases to trimming and J lost 5 bases, with 18 bases between them. CDR1 MNHEY and CDR2 SVGAGI come from the germline V gene.

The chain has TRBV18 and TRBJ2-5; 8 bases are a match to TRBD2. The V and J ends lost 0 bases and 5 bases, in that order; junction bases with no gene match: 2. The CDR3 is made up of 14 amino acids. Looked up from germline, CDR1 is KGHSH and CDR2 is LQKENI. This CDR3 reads CASSPPGGAETQYF. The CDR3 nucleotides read TGTGCCAGCTCACCACCCGGGGGGGCTGAGACCCAGTACTTC.

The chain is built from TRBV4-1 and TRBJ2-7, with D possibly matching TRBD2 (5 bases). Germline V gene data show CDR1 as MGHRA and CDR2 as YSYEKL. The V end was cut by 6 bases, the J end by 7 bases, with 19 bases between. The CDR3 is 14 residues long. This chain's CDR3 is CASSLTARDREQYF. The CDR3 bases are TGCGCCAGCAGTCTAACAGCCCGGGATCGGGAGCAGTACTTC.

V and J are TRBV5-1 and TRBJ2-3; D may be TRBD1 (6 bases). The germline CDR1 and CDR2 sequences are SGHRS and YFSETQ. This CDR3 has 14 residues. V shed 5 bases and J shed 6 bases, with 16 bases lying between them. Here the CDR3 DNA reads TGCGCCAGCAGTTACCAGGGGCCGGGGGATACGCAGTATTTT. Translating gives CASSYQGPGDTQYF.

CDR3 bases: TGTGCCAGCGGGGAGAGGGAATGGTCTGTCTATGGCTACACCTTC. It encodes CASGEREWSVYGYTF. The chain uses TRBV19 and TRBJ1-2; D gene ambiguous. Trimming took off 9 bases at V and 4 bases at J, with 21 bases between the two ends. The CDR3 totals 15 residues. Germline CDR1 LNHDA, CDR2 SQIVND (reference sequence).

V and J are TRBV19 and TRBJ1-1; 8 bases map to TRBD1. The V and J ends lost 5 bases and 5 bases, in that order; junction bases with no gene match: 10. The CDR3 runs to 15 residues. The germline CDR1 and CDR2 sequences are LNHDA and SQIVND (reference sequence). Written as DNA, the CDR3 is TGTGCCAGTAGTCGGTTTGGACAGGGTGGGACTGAAGCTTTCTTT. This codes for CASSRFGQGGTEAFF.

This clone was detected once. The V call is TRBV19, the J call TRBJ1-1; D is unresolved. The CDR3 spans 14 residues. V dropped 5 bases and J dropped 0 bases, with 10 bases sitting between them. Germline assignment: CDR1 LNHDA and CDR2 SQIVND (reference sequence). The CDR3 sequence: CASSLGVVNTEAFF. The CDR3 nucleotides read TGTGCCAGTAGTCTCGGTGTGGTGAACACTGAAGCTTTCTTT.

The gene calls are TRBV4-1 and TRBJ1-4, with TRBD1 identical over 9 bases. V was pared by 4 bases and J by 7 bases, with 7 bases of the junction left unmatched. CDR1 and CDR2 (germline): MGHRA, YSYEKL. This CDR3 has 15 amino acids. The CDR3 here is CASSRQGQGREKLFF. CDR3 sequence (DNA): TGCGCCAGCAGCCGGCAGGGACAGGGTCGTGAAAAACTGTTTTTT.

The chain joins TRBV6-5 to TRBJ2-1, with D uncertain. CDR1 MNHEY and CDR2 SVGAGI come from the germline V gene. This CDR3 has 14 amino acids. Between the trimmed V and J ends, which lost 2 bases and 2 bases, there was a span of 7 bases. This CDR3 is CASSYLNTYNEQFF. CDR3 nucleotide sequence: TGTGCCAGCAGTTACCTCAACACCTACAATGAGCAGTTCTTC.

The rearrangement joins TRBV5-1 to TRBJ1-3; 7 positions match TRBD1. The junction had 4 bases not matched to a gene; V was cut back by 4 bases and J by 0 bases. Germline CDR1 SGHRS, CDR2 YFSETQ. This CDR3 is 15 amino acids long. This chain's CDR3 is CASSAGTASGNTIYF. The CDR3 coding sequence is TGCGCCAGCAGCGCGGGGACAGCCTCTGGAAACACCATATATTTT. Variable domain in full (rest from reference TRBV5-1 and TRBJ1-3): KAGVTQTPRYLIKTRGQQVTLSCSPISGHRSVSWYQQTPGQGLQFLFEYFSETQRNKGNFPGRFSGRQFSNSRSEMNVSTLELGDSALYLCASSAGTASGNTIYFGEGSWLTVV.

CDR3 sequence (DNA): TGTGCCAGCAGTTTGACAGGGGCCTTAAGGGATCAGCCCCAGCATTTT. Protein: CASSLTGALRDQPQHF. This rearrangement joins TRBV27 to TRBJ1-5; TRBD1 aligns across 8 bases. This CDR3 is built from 16 residues. CDR1 is MNHEY, CDR2 SMNVEV, per germline (reference sequence). After removal of 3 bases from V and 5 bases from J, the junction contained 9 bases not matched to a gene.

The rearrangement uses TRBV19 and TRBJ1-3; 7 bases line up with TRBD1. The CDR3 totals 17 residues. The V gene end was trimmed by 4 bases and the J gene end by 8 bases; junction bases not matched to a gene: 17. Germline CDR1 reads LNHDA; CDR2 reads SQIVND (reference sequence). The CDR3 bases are TGTGCCAGTAGTACGGTCGGACAGGCTGCTTTACAGGACACCATATATTTT. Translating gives CASSTVGQAALQDTIYF.

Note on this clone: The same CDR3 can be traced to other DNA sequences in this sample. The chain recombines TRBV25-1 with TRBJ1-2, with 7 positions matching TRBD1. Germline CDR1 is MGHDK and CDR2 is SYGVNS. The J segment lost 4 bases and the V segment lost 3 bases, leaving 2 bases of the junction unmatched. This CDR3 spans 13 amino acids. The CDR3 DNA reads TGTGCCAGCAGTGAGAGGGGGCTCTATGGCTACACCTTC. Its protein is CASSERGLYGYTF.

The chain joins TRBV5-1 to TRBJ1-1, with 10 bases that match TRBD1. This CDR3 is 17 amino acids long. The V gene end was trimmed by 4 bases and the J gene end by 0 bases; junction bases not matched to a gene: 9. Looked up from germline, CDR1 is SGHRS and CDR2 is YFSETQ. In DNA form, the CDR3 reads TGCGCCAGCAGCCTCCGGACAGGGGGAGGGGTGAACACTGAAGCTTTCTTT. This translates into CASSLRTGGGVNTEAFF.

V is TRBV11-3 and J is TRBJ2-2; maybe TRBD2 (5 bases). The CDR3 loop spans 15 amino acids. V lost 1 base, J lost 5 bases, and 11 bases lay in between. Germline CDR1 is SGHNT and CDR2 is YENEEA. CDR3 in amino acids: CASSLGGRGTGELFF. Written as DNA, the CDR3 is TGTGCCAGCAGCTTAGGCGGTAGAGGGACCGGGGAGCTGTTTTTT.

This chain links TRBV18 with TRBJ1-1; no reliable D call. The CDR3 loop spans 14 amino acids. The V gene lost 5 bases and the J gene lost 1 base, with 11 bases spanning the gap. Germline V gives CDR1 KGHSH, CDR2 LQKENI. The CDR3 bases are TGTGCCAGCTCAAATACAAATGGGAACACTGAAGCTTTCTTT. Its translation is CASSNTNGNTEAFF.

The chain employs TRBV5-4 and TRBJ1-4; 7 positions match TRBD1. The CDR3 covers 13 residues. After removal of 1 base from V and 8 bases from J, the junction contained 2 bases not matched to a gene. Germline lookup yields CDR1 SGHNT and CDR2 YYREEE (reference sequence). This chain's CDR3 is CASSLWTGEKLFF. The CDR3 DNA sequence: TGTGCCAGCAGCTTGTGGACAGGAGAAAAACTGTTTTTT.

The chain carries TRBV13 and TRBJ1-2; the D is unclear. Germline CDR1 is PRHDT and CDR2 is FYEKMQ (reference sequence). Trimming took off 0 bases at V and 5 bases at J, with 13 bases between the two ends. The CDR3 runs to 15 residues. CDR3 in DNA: TGTGCCAGCAGCTTAGGTAGATACGACTCGTATGGCTACACCTTC. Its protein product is CASSLGRYDSYGYTF.

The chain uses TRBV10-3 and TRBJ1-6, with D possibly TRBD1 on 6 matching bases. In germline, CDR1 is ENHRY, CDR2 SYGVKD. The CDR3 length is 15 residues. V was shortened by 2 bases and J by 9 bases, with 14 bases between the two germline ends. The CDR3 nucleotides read TGTGCCATCAGTGAGCAGGGGACCACGGGTTCACCCCTCCACTTT. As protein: CAISEQGTTGSPLHF.

Here the CDR3 DNA reads TGTGCCAGCAGTGAGGACAGCTACAATCAGCCCCAGCATTTT. Protein: CASSEDSYNQPQHF. The chain couples TRBV2 to TRBJ1-5; tentatively, D is TRBD1 (6 bases). The CDR3 runs 14 residues. The germline CDR1 and CDR2 sequences are SNHLY and FYNNEI. V dropped 3 bases and J dropped 3 bases, with 9 bases sitting between them.

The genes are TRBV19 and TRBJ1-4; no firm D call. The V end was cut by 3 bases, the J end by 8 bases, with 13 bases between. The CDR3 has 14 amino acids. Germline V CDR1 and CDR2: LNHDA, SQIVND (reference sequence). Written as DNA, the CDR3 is TGTGCCAGTAGTATGGACTCTGGGAGGGAAAAACTGTTTTTT. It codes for CASSMDSGREKLFF.

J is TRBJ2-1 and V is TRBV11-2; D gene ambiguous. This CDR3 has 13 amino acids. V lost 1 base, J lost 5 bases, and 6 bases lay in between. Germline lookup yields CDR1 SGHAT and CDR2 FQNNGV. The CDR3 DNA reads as TGTGCCAGCAGCTTAGCTAGAAACAATGAGCAGTTCTTC. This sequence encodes CASSLARNNEQFF. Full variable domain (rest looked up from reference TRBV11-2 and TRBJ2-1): EAGVAQSPRYKIIEKRQSVAFWCNPISGHATLYWYQQILGQGPKLLIQFQNNGVVDDSQLPKDRFSAERLKGVDSTLKIQPAKLEDSAVYLCASSLARNNEQFFGPGTRLTVL.

CDR3 amino acids: CASSRGQGKGETQYF. Written as DNA, the CDR3 is TGCGCCAGCAGCAGGGGACAGGGAAAGGGGGAGACCCAGTACTTC. The rearrangement links TRBV5-1 to TRBJ2-5; TRBD1 aligns across 9 bases. Per germline, CDR1 SGHRS and CDR2 YFSETQ. Trimming removed 4 bases from V and 5 bases from J; junction bases left unmatched: 9. The CDR3 runs to 15 residues.

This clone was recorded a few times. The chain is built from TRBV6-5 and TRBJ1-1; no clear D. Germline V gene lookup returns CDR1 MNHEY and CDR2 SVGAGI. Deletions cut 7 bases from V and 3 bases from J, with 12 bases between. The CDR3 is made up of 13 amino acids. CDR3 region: CASMGSFYTEAFF. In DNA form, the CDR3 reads TGTGCCAGCATGGGCAGTTTTTACACTGAAGCTTTCTTT.